A selection of T cell receptor beta chains follows, all from one sample in a study of human thymus T cells. The data were produced by immunoSEQ multiplex PCR, yet TCRdb's version contains in-frame clones alone and is incomplete. The table lists under 95,000 clones, 85% to 95% of them singletons, with about 0.03% in the top ten. Specimen: thymus tissue. These receptors were obtained from a girl under two years old with a congenital heart defect but otherwise immunologically healthy. Each CDR3 is given with its conserved first and last residue. The D gene is left open where the match is weak. Size is omitted from some rows. Given values are once, few, many or a class for expanded clones.

clone_size	v_call	d_call	j_call	cdr3_nt	cdr3_aa
-	TRBV4-1	-	TRBJ2-2	TGCGCCAGCAGCCTGGTCAGGGAAGCCGGGGAGCTGTTTTTT	CASSLVREAGELFF
once	TRBV11-3	TRBD1	TRBJ2-7	TGTGCCAGCAGCTTAGATGCCCCGGGACAGGGTTTCTCCTACGAGCAGTACTTC	CASSLDAPGQGFSYEQYF
once	TRBV28	TRBD2	TRBJ2-1	TGTGCCAGTAACCCGGCTAGCGGTGACAATGAGCAGTTCTTC	CASNPASGDNEQFF
-	TRBV28	TRBD1	TRBJ1-4	TGTGCCAGCAGTTTAGAGGGGGCTAGTAATGAAAAACTGTTTTTT	CASSLEGASNEKLFF
-	TRBV30	TRBD1	TRBJ1-1	TGTGCCTGGGTACTGGGACAGGGAGGGACTGAAGCTTTCTTT	CAWVLGQGGTEAFF
once	TRBV10-1	-	TRBJ2-2	TGCGCCAGCAGACCTACCTCGGACAGTCGGGAGCTGTTTTTT	CASRPTSDSRELFF
-	TRBV6-1	-	TRBJ1-5	TGTGCCAGCAGACACAGGTTTGGGCAGCCCCAGCATTTT	CASRHRFGQPQHF
-	TRBV5-8	TRBD1	TRBJ2-2	TGTGCCAGCAGCTTCCGGGACAGTTCGGCCGGGGAGCTGTTTTTT	CASSFRDSSAGELFF
-	TRBV5-1	-	TRBJ2-7	TGCGCCAGCAGCTCGTCTTACGGTTACGAGCAGTACTTC	CASSSSYGYEQYF
-	TRBV18	-	TRBJ2-1	TGTGCCAGCTCACCGGGCGAGTTCTTC	CASSPGEFF
-	TRBV2	-	TRBJ2-7	TGTGCCAGCAGTGGGGAGAGGGTGACTTCAGGGCAGTACTTC	CASSGERVTSGQYF
-	TRBV10-3	TRBD1	TRBJ1-1	TGTGCCATCAGGGGTCGGACAGGGAACACTGAAGCTTTCTTT	CAIRGRTGNTEAFF
-	TRBV5-5	-	TRBJ2-2	TGTGCCAGCAGCTTGGGCGCACCGAACACCGGGGAGCTGTTTTTT	CASSLGAPNTGELFF
-	TRBV5-4	-	TRBJ2-1	TGTGCCAGCAGCTTGTGGGGGCCCCCCATCTACAATGAGCAGTTCTTC	CASSLWGPPIYNEQFF
-	TRBV18	-	TRBJ2-3	TGTGCCAGTGGGGTGGAGGCCCCTCGGAGCACAGATACGCAGTATTTT	CASGVEAPRSTDTQYF
few	TRBV19	-	TRBJ2-7	TGTGCCAGTAGTATGGGAGGAATAGAGTACTTC	CASSMGGIEYF
-	TRBV15	TRBD2	TRBJ2-3	TGTGCCACCAGCACTACTAGCGGGAGGCCAGATACGCAGTATTTT	CATSTTSGRPDTQYF
-	TRBV6-1	-	TRBJ1-1	TGTGCCAGCAGTGAACGCCGCCAAGGGCTGAACACTGAAGCTTTCTTT	CASSERRQGLNTEAFF
-	TRBV5-1	TRBD2	TRBJ2-1	TGCGCCAGCAGCGCGGGACTAGCGGACTACAATGAGCAGTTCTTC	CASSAGLADYNEQFF
-	TRBV14	TRBD2	TRBJ2-7	TGTGCCAGCAGCCACCCGGGACTAGCGGGAGGCCCCACCTACGAGCAGTACTTC	CASSHPGLAGGPTYEQYF
once	TRBV5-6	-	TRBJ1-1	TGTGCCAGCAGCCTCCCGGGGGACACTGAAGCTTTCTTT	CASSLPGDTEAFF
-	TRBV5-8	-	TRBJ1-4	TGTGCCAGCAGCTTCGGAGAAGTCAAAAATGAAAAACTGTTTTTT	CASSFGEVKNEKLFF
-	TRBV11-2	TRBD1	TRBJ2-4	TGTGCCAGCAGCCTTAGAGGGACAGGGAAAAACATTCAGTACTTC	CASSLRGTGKNIQYF
-	TRBV11-3	-	TRBJ2-7	TGTGCCAGCAGCTACGGACAAACGTACGAGCAGTACTTC	CASSYGQTYEQYF
-	TRBV11-2	TRBD1	TRBJ1-2	TGTGCCAGCAGCTCCGGCCAACCCGACAGGGGCCGGTATGGCTACACCTTC	CASSSGQPDRGRYGYTF
-	TRBV29-1	-	TRBJ1-3	TGCAGCGCCCCCGCGGCCAGGGATGGAAACACCATATATTTT	CSAPAARDGNTIYF
-	TRBV10-3	TRBD1	TRBJ1-3	TGTGCCATCAGTGCTAGCGACAGGGGGCCCTCTGGAAACACCATATATTTT	CAISASDRGPSGNTIYF
once	TRBV4-1	-	TRBJ1-4	TGCGCCAGCAGCCACTTAGTCGATCCTAATGAAAAACTGTTTTTT	CASSHLVDPNEKLFF
once	TRBV19	TRBD1	TRBJ2-1	TGTGCCAGTAGTATTCCCGACAGGGCAAAATACAATGAGCAGTTCTTC	CASSIPDRAKYNEQFF
-	TRBV4-1	TRBD2	TRBJ2-2	TGCGCCAGCAGCCAAGAGGGCTCTGGACTAGCGGGAGTCCGGGCCGGGGAGCTGTTTTTT	CASSQEGSGLAGVRAGELFF
-	TRBV9	-	TRBJ2-1	TGTGCCAGCAGCGTTCGGGGCCTCTCCTACAATGAGCAGTTCTTC	CASSVRGLSYNEQFF
-	TRBV19	-	TRBJ2-7	TGTGCCAGTAGTATAGGATGGGTTGACAGCTCCTACGAGCAGTACTTC	CASSIGWVDSSYEQYF